Below are 6 T cell receptor beta chains sequenced from a single sample in a study of CXCR3-negative and CXCR3-positive naive CD8 T cells. It was by 5' RACE with UMI labels that the TRB cDNA libraries were prepared. TCRdb reprocessed the 5' RACE reads and reports one entry per CDR3 protein, with no DNA. The sample shows approximately 5,900 distinct CDR3 sequences, and 1.1% to 1.5% sits with its ten largest clones. The antigens for these receptors are not known. Study observations and caveats: CXCR3-positive naive cells had TRB CDR3s that were more hydrophobic than CXCR3-negative naive cells had.

The specimen sequenced was naive CXCR3+ CD8+ T cells from blood. The subset is: CD45RO-CCR7+CD27+CD95- naive CD8+ T cells expressing CXCR3 (TNR3+). The receptors come from a human donor in good health. Some clones in this sample may be carry-over from other donors' samples.

The genes are TRBV28 and TRBJ2-3. Germline CDR1 reads MDHEN; CDR2 reads SYDVKM. The CDR3 has 11 residues. The CDR3 here is CASLHADTQYF.

V is TRBV13 and J is TRBJ1-5; the D gene TCRdb calls, TRBD1, cannot be checked with no DNA. CDR1 and CDR2 from the germline V gene are PRHDT and FYEKMQ (reference sequence). This CDR3 contains 13 residues. CDR3 region: CASSQGEGQPQHF.

The chain recombines TRBV28 with TRBJ2-1; TCRdb picks TRBD2, but there is no DNA to check that call. The CDR3 has 16 amino acids. The V gene's germline CDR1 is MDHEN and CDR2 SYDVKM. This CDR3 is CASSQPTSGSYNEQFF.

The rearrangement joins TRBV7-9 to TRBJ2-2; TCRdb's D call, TRBD1, is unchecked because there is no DNA. Germline assignment: CDR1 SEHNR and CDR2 FQNEAQ (reference sequence). The CDR3 extends over 13 amino acids. CDR3 amino acids: CASSYRGTGELFF. Together with reference TRBV7-9 and TRBJ2-2, the CDR3 gives the full variable domain: DTGVSQNPRHKITKRGQNVTFRCDPISEHNRLYWYRQTLGQGPEFLTYFQNEAQLEKSRLLSDRFSAERPKGSFSTLEIQRTEQGDSAMYLCASSYRGTGELFFGEGSRLTVL.

This chain connects TRBV20-1 to TRBJ2-3; no DNA is available, so the TRBD1 call from TCRdb remains unchecked. CDR3 length equals 16 residues. The V gene's germline CDR1 is DFQATT and CDR2 SNEGSKA (reference sequence). The CDR3 here is CSAREEGAPRTDTQYF.

This clonotype is identified as medium-sized from frequency. This chain joins TRBV11-2 and TRBJ2-1. Germline CDR1 and CDR2: SGHAT and FQNNGV. The length of the CDR3 is 14 residues. The CDR3 loop is CASSFWAGYNEQFF. Full variable domain (outside the CDR3, taken from reference TRBV11-2 and TRBJ2-1): EAGVAQSPRYKIIEKRQSVAFWCNPISGHATLYWYQQILGQGPKLLIQFQNNGVVDDSQLPKDRFSAERLKGVDSTLKIQPAKLEDSAVYLCASSFWAGYNEQFFGPGTRLTVL.